The 28 T cell receptor beta chains given below trace back to one sample, sequenced in a study of CD8+ T cells in alopecia areata. As the sequencing template, cDNA was produced by extracting RNA and reverse transcribing it. Repertoires were generated with immunoSEQ multiplex PCR, while TCRdb's copy carries only in-frame clones and drops some. The sample has around 35,000 clones, around three fifths seen once; the top ten hold under 50%. Sequences were obtained from NKG2D-high CD8+ T cells sorted from blood. Receptor source: a human donor with alopecia areata.

This chain uses TRBV29-1 with TRBJ1-1; 11 positions agree with TRBD1. The length of the CDR3 is 14 residues. The V and J ends lost 7 bases and 4 bases, in that order; junction bases with no gene match: 8. Looked up from germline, CDR1 is SQVTM and CDR2 is ANQGSEA. The CDR3 here is CSAGQGAKGTEAFF. The DNA of the CDR3 is TGCAGCGCTGGACAGGGGGCAAAGGGCACTGAAGCTTTCTTT.

The V call is TRBV5-1, the J call TRBJ2-1; 8 bases align to TRBD2. The CDR3 has 14 amino acids. The germline V gene has CDR1 SGHRS and CDR2 YFSETQ. V shed 0 bases, J shed 5 bases, and the junction held 1 base outside the gene matches. CDR3 residues: CASSLAGGNNEQFF. The CDR3 coding sequence is TGCGCCAGCAGCTTGGCGGGGGGGAACAATGAGCAGTTCTTC.

V usage is TRBV7-6 and J usage is TRBJ1-1, with D unresolved. The germline V gene has CDR1 SGHVS and CDR2 FNYEAQ. Trimming took 0 bases from V and 5 from J, leaving 10 bases between them. The CDR3 runs to 14 residues. The chain's CDR3 is CASSLASGDTEAFF. CDR3 nucleotides: TGTGCCAGCAGCTTAGCGTCCGGGGATACTGAAGCTTTCTTT.

The chain employs TRBV7-8 and TRBJ1-5, with TRBD1 identical over 8 bases. V shed 5 bases and J 6 bases; nucleotides not matched to a gene: 21. The CDR3 length is 19 residues. Germline CDR1 is SGHVS and CDR2 is FQNEAQ. The CDR3 coding sequence is TGTGCCAGCAGCCTGCAACTGGGGGTCGGGCAGGGGGCTCGTCAGCCCCAGCATTTT. It specifies CASSLQLGVGQGARQPQHF.

The chain recombines TRBV7-6 with TRBJ2-4; perhaps TRBD1 as D (5 bases). The CDR3 spans 15 residues. Germline V gives CDR1 SGHVS, CDR2 FNYEAQ. V lost 1 base to trimming and J lost 11 bases, with 18 bases between them. The CDR3 protein is CASSLEAGSINVQYF. CDR3 bases: TGTGCCAGCAGCTTAGAAGCAGGGTCGATTAACGTTCAGTACTTC.

This clone was detected a few times. The chain couples TRBV27 to TRBJ2-2; weak D call: TRBD2 (6 bases). Trimming left V 9 bases short and J 3 bases short, with 11 bases between. CDR3 length equals 13 residues. CDR1 is MNHEY and CDR2 is SMNVEV in the germline V gene (reference sequence). The CDR3 DNA reads as TGTGCCAGTTTCGGAGGGGACACCGGGGAGCTGTTTTTT. Translated: CASFGGDTGELFF.

This clone was recorded a few times. The V gene is TRBV23-1, the J gene TRBJ1-1; D gene unclear. TRBV23-1 is designated an ORF whose function remains uncertain. V lost 4 bases to trimming and J lost 3 bases, with 12 bases between them. CDR3 length equals 14 residues. CDR3 coding DNA: TGCGCCAGCAGTCGTGGGGTGGTGGACACTGAAGCTTTCTTT. It translates to CASSRGVVDTEAFF.

The chain employs TRBV7-9 and TRBJ2-3; D may be TRBD2 (6 bases). The germline V gene has CDR1 SEHNR and CDR2 FQNEAQ (reference sequence). The CDR3 is made up of 15 amino acids. Deletions cut 7 bases from V and 0 bases from J, with 14 bases between. DNA of the CDR3: TGTGCCAGCACACCATCCGGGGGAAGCACAGATACGCAGTATTTT. It encodes CASTPSGGSTDTQYF. Using reference TRBV7-9 and TRBJ2-3 for the parts outside the CDR3, the full variable domain is DTGVSQNPRHKITKRGQNVTFRCDPISEHNRLYWYRQTLGQGPEFLTYFQNEAQLEKSRLLSDRFSAERPKGSFSTLEIQRTEQGDSAMYLCASTPSGGSTDTQYFGPGTRLTVL.

The chain links TRBV7-9 to TRBJ1-4; D uncertain. The V gene's germline CDR1 is SEHNR and CDR2 FQNEAQ (reference sequence). The CDR3 spans 13 residues. V lost 1 base, J lost 7 bases, and 7 bases lay in between. The chain's CDR3 is CASSLERAEKLFF. The CDR3 DNA follows: TGTGCCAGCAGCTTAGAAAGGGCTGAAAAACTGTTTTTT.

CDR3 in amino acids: CASSLVGVHTDTQYF. DNA for the CDR3: TGTGCCAGCAGCTTAGTGGGAGTACACACAGATACGCAGTATTTT. This sequence joins TRBV7-2 and TRBJ2-3; possible D gene TRBD2, 5 bases. The CDR3 loop spans 15 amino acids. V dropped 1 base and J dropped 2 bases, with 10 bases sitting between them. Germline loops: CDR1 SGHTA, CDR2 FQGNSA.

This clone was counted between two and nine times. The V gene is TRBV29-1, the J gene TRBJ1-2, with a weak D call TRBD1 (6 bases). Trimming removed 0 bases from V and 6 bases from J, with 17 bases in between. The CDR3 loop spans 15 amino acids. Germline CDR1 reads SQVTM; CDR2 reads ANQGSEA. CDR3 protein: CSVEDIQGQCNGYTF. Written as DNA, the CDR3 is TGCAGCGTTGAAGATATTCAGGGGCAGTGTAATGGCTACACCTTC.

The chain links TRBV5-4 to TRBJ2-3, with TRBD2 matching 12 bases. The length of the CDR3 is 19 residues. Germline values: CDR1 SGHNT, CDR2 YYREEE (reference sequence). The trim removed 3 bases at V and 2 bases at J, leaving 13 bases unmatched. The CDR3 is CASSSLGLAGVRDTDTQYF. In DNA, the CDR3 is TGTGCCAGCAGCTCTTTGGGACTAGCGGGCGTACGGGACACAGATACGCAGTATTTT.

This rearrangement joins TRBV25-1 to TRBJ2-1, with D perhaps TRBD2 (5 bases). Germline V gene lookup returns CDR1 MGHDK and CDR2 SYGVNS. The CDR3 sequence is 12 residues long. V was clipped by 8 bases and J by 10 bases, with 15 bases between them. In DNA form, the CDR3 reads TGTGCCAGCGCGGCCCCCCGGAGGGAGCAGTTCTTC. It codes for CASAAPRREQFF.

The V call is TRBV27, the J call TRBJ2-2; tentative D call: TRBD1 (6 bases). The CDR3 covers 16 residues. Germline V gene sequence: CDR1 MNHEY, CDR2 SMNVEV (reference sequence). The ends were cut back, 5 bases at V and 1 base at J, with 14 bases in the middle. The CDR3 here is CASSPRWGLNTGELFF. The DNA of the CDR3 is TGTGCCAGCAGTCCTCGGTGGGGGCTGAACACCGGGGAGCTGTTTTTT.

This clone was detected only a few times. J is TRBJ2-5 and V is TRBV7-8, with 9 bases identical to TRBD2. The V gene's germline CDR1 is SGHVS and CDR2 FQNEAQ. The CDR3 has 15 residues. V lost 5 bases to trimming and J lost 8 bases; unmatched junction nucleotides: 12. The DNA for the CDR3 is TGTGCCAGCAGCCCGCTACCGGGACTAGCTCGCACCCAGTACTTC. This gives the protein CASSPLPGLARTQYF.

V gene TRBV9 combines with J gene TRBJ2-1; D gene unclear. Trimming cost V 3 bases and J 7 bases, with 8 bases left between them. The germline gives CDR1 SGDLS, CDR2 YYNGEE. The CDR3 totals 12 residues. CDR3 amino acids: CASSESSNEQFF. DNA of the CDR3: TGTGCCAGCAGCGAGAGCTCGAATGAGCAGTTCTTC.

This clone was detected a few times. This chain uses TRBV13 with TRBJ2-7, with TRBD1 as a possible D gene (6 bases). Trimming cost V 0 bases and J 6 bases, with 9 bases left between them. CDR3 length: 13 residues. Germline CDR1 and CDR2: PRHDT and FYEKMQ (reference sequence). The CDR3 sequence: CASSLGAGAEQYF. CDR3 DNA: TGTGCCAGCAGCTTAGGTGCAGGGGCCGAGCAGTACTTC.

V gene TRBV2 combines with J gene TRBJ1-2; D not resolved. Germline CDR1 SNHLY, CDR2 FYNNEI. The CDR3 is 9 residues long. Deletions cut 11 bases from V and 9 bases from J, with 10 bases between. CDR3 region: CAVYPSYTF. CDR3 DNA sequence: TGTGCCGTATATCCCAGCTACACCTTC.

The V gene is TRBV27, the J gene TRBJ2-1; TRBD2 agrees at 8 bases. The CDR3 loop spans 11 amino acids. Germline V gene lookup returns CDR1 MNHEY and CDR2 SMNVEV (reference sequence). Losses at the gene ends were 5 bases for V and 14 bases for J; bases not matched to a gene: 5. CDR3 protein: CASSVAGFEFF. CDR3 nucleotides: TGTGCCAGCAGTGTAGCGGGATTCGAGTTCTTC.

The rearrangement uses TRBV13 and TRBJ2-5; 9 positions agree with TRBD2. The germline CDR1 and CDR2 sequences are PRHDT and FYEKMQ (reference sequence). With V trimmed by 5 bases and J by 5 bases, 6 bases remained unmatched. This CDR3 is 14 amino acids long. CDR3 DNA: TGTGCCAGCAGCGGGGGACTAGCCGCGGAGACCCAGTACTTC. Amino acids: CASSGGLAAETQYF.

The genes are TRBV4-1 and TRBJ2-5, with D tentatively TRBD2 (5 bases). Germline loops: CDR1 MGHRA, CDR2 YSYEKL. The CDR3 consists of 16 residues. V lost 4 bases and J 5 bases, leaving 20 bases between the germline ends. The CDR3 region has the DNA TGCGCCAGCAGCCCGATTACGGGGTCTCCTCAGGAGACCCAGTACTTC. It encodes CASSPITGSPQETQYF.

V gene TRBV9 combines with J gene TRBJ2-7; 12 positions match TRBD1. V trimming: 4 bases; J trimming: 7 bases; junction bases outside the gene matches: 9. The V gene's germline CDR1 is SGDLS and CDR2 YYNGEE. This CDR3 contains 15 residues. The CDR3 DNA reads TGTGCCAGCAGCTACGGGACAGGGGGCATTGGGGAGCAGTACTTC. It codes for CASSYGTGGIGEQYF.

V is TRBV21-1 and J is TRBJ1-5. TRBV21-1 is termed a pseudogene. The CDR3 is made up of 14 amino acids. CDR3 nucleotide sequence: TGTGCCAGCAGCAAAGTCGTAGGCCATCAGCCCCAGCATTTT. It translates to CASSKVVGHQPQHF.

This chain connects TRBV5-1 to TRBJ2-1; 11 bases match TRBD2. The germline V gene has CDR1 SGHRS and CDR2 YFSETQ. Trimming at V came to 2 bases and at J to 1 base, leaving 8 bases not matched to a gene. This CDR3 is 18 amino acids long. The CDR3 region is CASSFLAGGQKSYNEQFF. CDR3 bases: TGCGCCAGCAGCTTCCTAGCGGGAGGACAGAAATCCTACAATGAGCAGTTCTTC.

Judged by abundance, this clone is medium-sized. The chain combines TRBV27 with TRBJ1-5, with 7 bases lining up with TRBD1. The CDR3 has 15 amino acids. CDR1 and CDR2 (germline): MNHEY, SMNVEV (reference sequence). J lost 0 bases, V lost 4 bases, and 3 bases had no gene match. The CDR3 here is CASSSRDSSNQPQHF. DNA of the CDR3: TGTGCCAGCAGTTCCAGGGACAGTAGCAATCAGCCCCAGCATTTT.

The chain links TRBV13 to TRBJ2-2; D is uncertain. CDR1 is PRHDT and CDR2 is FYEKMQ in the germline V gene (reference sequence). CDR3 length equals 13 residues. Trimming pared 2 bases from V and 7 bases from J, leaving 8 bases between. CDR3 DNA sequence: TGTGCCAGCAGCTTATCAAATCACGGGGAGCTGTTTTTT. The encoded protein is CASSLSNHGELFF. The variable domain in full, completed from reference TRBV13 and TRBJ2-2, reads AAGVIQSPRHLIKEKRETATLKCYPIPRHDTVYWYQQGPGQDPQFLISFYEKMQSDKGSIPDRFSAQQFSDYHSELNMSSLELGDSALYFCASSLSNHGELFFGEGSRLTVL.

The chain employs TRBV19 and TRBJ2-5; 7 bases are shared with TRBD1. The germline V gene has CDR1 LNHDA and CDR2 SQIVND (reference sequence). With 5 bases clipped from V and 0 bases from J, the junction kept 6 bases outside the gene matches. The length of the CDR3 is 15 residues. CDR3 DNA: TGTGCCAGTAGTTGGGACAGTCGGTACCAAGAGACCCAGTACTTC. It specifies CASSWDSRYQETQYF.

This chain joins TRBV4-3 and TRBJ2-7; 7 nucleotides line up with TRBD1. The CDR3 spans 15 residues. Germline V gene data show CDR1 as LGHNA and CDR2 as YSLEER. V was clipped by 3 bases and J by 3 bases; unmatched bases: 8. The CDR3 nucleotides are TGCGCCAGCAGCCAGCACCGGGACAGTTACTACGAGCAGTACTTC. The encoded protein is CASSQHRDSYYEQYF.